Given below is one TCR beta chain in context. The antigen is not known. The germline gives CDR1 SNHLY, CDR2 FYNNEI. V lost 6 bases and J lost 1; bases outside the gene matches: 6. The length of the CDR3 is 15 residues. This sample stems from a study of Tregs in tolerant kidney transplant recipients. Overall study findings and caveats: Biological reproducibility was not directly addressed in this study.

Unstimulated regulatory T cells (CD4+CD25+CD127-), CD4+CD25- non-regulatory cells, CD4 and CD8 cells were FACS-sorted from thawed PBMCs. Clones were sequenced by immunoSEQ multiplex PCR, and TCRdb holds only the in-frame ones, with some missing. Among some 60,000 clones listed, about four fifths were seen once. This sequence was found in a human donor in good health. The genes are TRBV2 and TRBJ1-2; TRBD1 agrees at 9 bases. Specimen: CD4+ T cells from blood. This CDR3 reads CASRTGQGINYGYTF. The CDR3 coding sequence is TGTGCCAGCAGAACGGGACAGGGCATTAACTATGGCTACACCTTC.